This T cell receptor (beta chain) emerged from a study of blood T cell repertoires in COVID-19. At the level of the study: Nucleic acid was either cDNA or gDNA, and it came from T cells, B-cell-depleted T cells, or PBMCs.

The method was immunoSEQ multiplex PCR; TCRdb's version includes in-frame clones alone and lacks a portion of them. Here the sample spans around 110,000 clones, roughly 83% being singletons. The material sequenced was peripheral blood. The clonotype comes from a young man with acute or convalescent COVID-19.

CDR3 region: CASSLPGQPMNEQFF. The CDR3, as DNA: TGCGCCAGCAGCCTACCGGGACAGCCCATGAATGAGCAGTTCTTC. The V gene is TRBV4-1, the J gene TRBJ2-1; 7 bases are shared with TRBD1. Per the germline V gene, CDR1 is MGHRA and CDR2 is YSYEKL. This CDR3 comprises 15 residues. V trimming: 4 bases; J trimming: 7 bases; junction bases outside the gene matches: 10.